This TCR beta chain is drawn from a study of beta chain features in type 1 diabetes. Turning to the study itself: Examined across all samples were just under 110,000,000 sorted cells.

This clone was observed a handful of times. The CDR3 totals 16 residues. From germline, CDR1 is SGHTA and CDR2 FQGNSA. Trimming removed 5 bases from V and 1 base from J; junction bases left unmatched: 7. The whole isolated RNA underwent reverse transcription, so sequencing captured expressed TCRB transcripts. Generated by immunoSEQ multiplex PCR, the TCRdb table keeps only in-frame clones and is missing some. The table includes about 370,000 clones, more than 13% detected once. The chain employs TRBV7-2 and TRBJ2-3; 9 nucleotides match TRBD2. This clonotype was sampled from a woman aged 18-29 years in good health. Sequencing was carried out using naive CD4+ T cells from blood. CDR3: CASSPRLAAGTDTQYF. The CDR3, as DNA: TGTGCCAGCAGCCCAAGACTAGCGGCTGGCACAGATACGCAGTATTTT. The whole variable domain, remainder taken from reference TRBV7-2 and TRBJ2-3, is GAGVSQSPSNKVTEKGKDVELRCDPISGHTALYWYRQSLGQGLEFLIYFQGNSAPDKSGLPSDRFSAERTGGSVSTLTIQRTQQEDSAVYLCASSPRLAAGTDTQYFGPGTRLTVL.